This entry lists 4 T cell receptor beta chains sequenced from one sample in a study of post-analysis software for immune sequencing data. The authors incorporated unique molecular identifiers into the TCR beta cDNA libraries. In TCRdb, the PCR reads were re-called with MiXCR into one record per CDR3 protein. This sample has roughly 410,000 distinct CDR3 sequences, with less than 40% found just once. No antigen is known for these receptors. Overall study findings and caveats: TRBV segments more frequent in patients than in controls numbered a few and included TRBV5-6, TRBV5-1 and TRBV20-1.

The sample taken for sequencing was blood. The source of these receptors is a girl under 18 with multiple sclerosis.

The chain combines TRBV12-3 or TRBV12-4 with TRBJ2-1, with TRBD2 identical over 15 bases. CDR3 length: 16 residues. The ends lost 4 bases at V and 8 bases at J; junction bases unmatched: 6. Written as DNA, the CDR3 is TGTGCCAGCAGTTCGTGGACTAGCGGGGGGGCGTATGAGCAGTTCTTC. It yields the protein CASSSWTSGGAYEQFF.

This clonotype has just a few counts. This chain connects TRBV7-9 to TRBJ2-5, with 8 bases lining up with TRBD1. The CDR3 extends over 16 amino acids. V dropped 1 base and J dropped 5; count of bases not matched to a gene: 9. Germline V gene sequence: CDR1 SEHNR, CDR2 FQNEAQ (reference sequence). CDR3: CASSLGAGGRLETQYF. CDR3 DNA sequence: TGTGCCAGCAGCTTAGGTGCAGGGGGCAGGTTGGAGACCCAGTACTTC.

This chain uses TRBV5-1 with TRBJ1-1; D remains unclear. The CDR3 loop spans 15 amino acids. V was shortened by 0 bases and J by 4 bases, with 13 bases between the two germline ends. Looked up from germline, CDR1 is SGHRS and CDR2 is YFSETQ. Here the CDR3 DNA reads TGCGCCAGCAGCTTGGAAGGTTCCCGGGGCACTGAAGCTTTCTTT. This codes for CASSLEGSRGTEAFF.

The sample holds a few counts of this clonotype. The CDR3 here is CAISEPQGAGGYNEQFF. The DNA for the CDR3 is TGTGCCATCAGTGAGCCGCAGGGGGCAGGCGGCTACAATGAGCAGTTCTTC. The chain employs TRBV10-3 and TRBJ2-1, with TRBD1 matching 8 bases. The V gene end was trimmed by 2 bases and the J gene end by 3 bases; junction bases not matched to a gene: 9. CDR3 length: 17 amino acids. Looked up from germline, CDR1 is ENHRY and CDR2 is SYGVKD.